The next 14 T cell receptor beta chains were all read from a single sample in a study of blood T cell repertoires in COVID-19. Clones were read by immunoSEQ multiplex PCR, and TCRdb kept only the in-frame ones, dropping some. The sample holds approximately 250,000 clones, roughly 85% seen once. The sequenced material came from peripheral blood. The receptors here all came from a man aged 40-50 years with acute or convalescent COVID-19.

The chain recombines TRBV7-2 with TRBJ1-3, with 7 nucleotides matching TRBD1. The CDR3 spans 14 residues. The ends lost 5 bases at V and 1 base at J; junction bases unmatched: 2. Germline V gives CDR1 SGHTA, CDR2 FQGNSA. CDR3 loop: CASSPTGSGNTIYF. The DNA for the CDR3 is TGTGCCAGCAGCCCGACAGGGTCTGGAAACACCATATATTTT.

The V and J genes are TRBV6-5 and TRBJ1-2; tentative D call: TRBD1 (6 bases). This CDR3 spans 15 amino acids. Germline V gives CDR1 MNHEY, CDR2 SVGAGI. Trimming left V 6 bases short and J 1 base short, with 15 bases between. The CDR3: CASRVSGQFNYGYTF. DNA of the CDR3: TGTGCCAGCAGAGTTTCCGGACAGTTTAACTATGGCTACACCTTC.

The chain links TRBV2 to TRBJ1-5; D not resolved. The CDR3 has 19 residues. Between the trimmed V and J ends, which lost 2 bases and 1 base, there was a span of 21 bases. Germline V CDR1 and CDR2: SNHLY, FYNNEI. CDR3 loop: CASSERSGIMRASNQPQHF. The CDR3 DNA reads TGTGCCAGCAGTGAAAGAAGCGGGATTATGAGGGCGAGCAATCAGCCCCAGCATTTT.

The chain uses TRBV4-1 and TRBJ1-6; 8 bases map to TRBD1. The ends lost 1 base at V and 6 bases at J; junction bases unmatched: 5. Germline V gene sequence: CDR1 MGHRA, CDR2 YSYEKL. The CDR3 is made up of 16 amino acids. The CDR3 region has the DNA TGCGCCAGCAGCCAAGGAGGGACAGGAGCTAATTCACCCCTCCACTTT. It translates to CASSQGGTGANSPLHF.

The chain employs TRBV28 and TRBJ1-2, with TRBD1 matching over 7 bases. In germline, CDR1 is MDHEN, CDR2 SYDVKM. The CDR3 spans 13 residues. The V gene end was trimmed by 7 bases and the J gene end by 2 bases; junction bases not matched to a gene: 4. CDR3 residues: CASTPGQNYGYTF. DNA of the CDR3: TGTGCCAGCACCCCGGGACAGAACTATGGCTACACCTTC.

J is TRBJ2-5 and V is TRBV9, with TRBD1 as a possible D gene (5 bases). The ends were cut back, 3 bases at V and 1 base at J, with 13 bases in the middle. CDR1 SGDLS and CDR2 YYNGEE come from the germline V gene. This CDR3 is built from 15 residues. This CDR3 reads CASSADADSQETQYF. The CDR3, as DNA: TGTGCCAGCAGCGCTGACGCCGACAGCCAAGAGACCCAGTACTTC.

The chain employs TRBV6-2 or TRBV6-3 and TRBJ1-1; possibly TRBD1 for D (6 bases). V lost 6 bases and J lost 1, with 12 bases in between. This CDR3 region has 14 residues. CDR1 and CDR2 from the germline V gene are MNHEY and SVGEGT. DNA for the CDR3: TGTGCCAGCAGCTGGCGGACAGCGAACACTGAAGCTTTCTTT. Translated, it gives CASSWRTANTEAFF.

The V call is TRBV5-1, the J call TRBJ1-2; 9 bases map to TRBD1. The CDR3 runs to 15 residues. Germline trimming cut 5 bases from V and 1 base from J; bases unmatched to any gene: 6. Germline lookup yields CDR1 SGHRS and CDR2 YFSETQ. CDR3 DNA: TGCGCCAGCAGGCGGACAGGGGAAAATAACTATGGCTACACCTTC. Residues: CASRRTGENNYGYTF.

This clone was observed a handful of times. The chain combines TRBV19 with TRBJ2-7; 7 bases map to TRBD2. The CDR3 runs to 14 residues. Germline V lookup: CDR1 LNHDA, CDR2 SQIVND (reference sequence). With V trimmed by 3 bases and J by 5 bases, 7 bases remained unmatched. Written as DNA, the CDR3 is TGTGCCAGTAGTATGGGGCGGGGGACCCACGAGCAGTACTTC. This encodes CASSMGRGTHEQYF. The full variable domain, its missing parts supplied by reference TRBV19 and TRBJ2-7, is DGGITQSPKYLFRKEGQNVTLSCEQNLNHDAMYWYRQDPGQGLRLIYYSQIVNDFQKGDIAEGYSVSREKKESFPLTVTSAQKNPTAFYLCASSMGRGTHEQYFGPGTRLTVT.

This clone was seen just once. This chain links TRBV5-1 with TRBJ1-4; TRBD1 matches at 8 bases. CDR1 SGHRS and CDR2 YFSETQ come from the germline V gene. The length of the CDR3 is 15 residues. The V gene end was trimmed by 7 bases and the J gene end by 0 bases; junction bases not matched to a gene: 5. The CDR3 loop reads CASGQGTATNEKLFF. The CDR3 DNA is TGCGCCAGCGGACAGGGCACTGCAACTAATGAAAAACTGTTTTTT.

The V gene is TRBV7-6, the J gene TRBJ2-5; D is possibly TRBD1 (6 bases). Per the germline V gene, CDR1 is SGHVS and CDR2 is FNYEAQ. The CDR3 spans 15 residues. V dropped 8 bases and J dropped 5 bases, with 21 bases sitting between them. The DNA for the CDR3 is TGTGCCAGCCAACGTCGGGACACCGGTGGGGAGACCCAGTACTTC. Protein sequence: CASQRRDTGGETQYF.

This clone is a singleton in its sample. The rearrangement uses TRBV7-3 and TRBJ1-1, with D possibly TRBD1 on 5 matching bases. CDR3 length equals 13 residues. CDR1 is SGHTA and CDR2 is FQGTGA in the germline V gene. Between the trimmed V and J ends, which lost 5 bases and 1 base, there was a span of 8 bases. In nucleotides, the CDR3 is TGTGCCAGCAGCAGGGGTTCGAACACTGAAGCTTTCTTT. Translation gives CASSRGSNTEAFF.

This sequence joins TRBV19 and TRBJ2-1; a weak D match, TRBD1 (6 bases). CDR1 is LNHDA and CDR2 is SQIVND in the germline V gene (reference sequence). This CDR3 is built from 12 residues. The germline V and J ends were trimmed by 1 base and 12 bases, with 10 bases remaining between them. The CDR3: CASSIGTEGQFF. The CDR3 region has the DNA TGTGCCAGTAGTATAGGGACAGAGGGGCAGTTCTTC. Based on the CDR3 plus reference TRBV19 and TRBJ2-1, the full variable domain is DGGITQSPKYLFRKEGQNVTLSCEQNLNHDAMYWYRQDPGQGLRLIYYSQIVNDFQKGDIAEGYSVSREKKESFPLTVTSAQKNPTAFYLCASSIGTEGQFFGPGTRLTVL.

CDR3 sequence (DNA): TGTGCCAGCCTCAGATTTGCAACTAATGAAAAACTGTTTTTT. Translated, it gives CASLRFATNEKLFF. The chain employs TRBV6-5 and TRBJ1-4, with D hard to call. Trimming removed 8 bases from V and 0 bases from J, with 10 bases in between. Germline V lookup: CDR1 MNHEY, CDR2 SVGAGI. The CDR3 loop spans 14 amino acids.